The 2 T cell receptor beta chains below were found in one sample sequenced in a study of blood T cells in healthy people across ages. A second roughly 6 to 11 cycle PCR used barcoded and J-beta primers. TCRdb recomputed calls from the 5' RACE reads with MiXCR, one row per CDR3 protein. In the table there are over a million distinct CDR3 sequences, roughly two fifths of which are singletons. The sequenced sample was blood. The receptors here all came from a woman aged 18 to 35 in good health.

V and J are TRBV2 and TRBJ2-1; D not resolved. The CDR3 consists of 14 residues. V dropped 7 bases and J dropped 0 bases, with 10 bases sitting between them. Per germline, CDR1 SNHLY and CDR2 FYNNEI. CDR3 sequence: CASNDPSSYNEQFF. In nucleotides, the CDR3 is TGTGCCAGCAACGATCCCAGCTCCTACAATGAGCAGTTCTTC. Full variable domain (outside the CDR3, taken from reference TRBV2 and TRBJ2-1): EPEVTQTPSHQVTQMGQEVILRCVPISNHLYFYWYRQILGQKVEFLVSFYNNEISEKSEIFDDQFSVERPDGSNFTLKIRSTKLEDSAMYFCASNDPSSYNEQFFGPGTRLTVL.

This clonotype has at least ten counts. V is TRBV29-1 and J is TRBJ2-3; 8 nucleotides align to TRBD1. Germline-derived CDR1 and CDR2 are SQVTM and ANQGSEA. CDR3 size: 14 residues. V lost 4 bases to trimming and J lost 3 bases; unmatched junction nucleotides: 6. The CDR3 coding sequence is TGCAGCGTTGCGGGGACAGGAGAGACAGATACGCAGTATTTT. The encoded protein is CSVAGTGETDTQYF.